One sample yielded the 5 T cell receptor beta chains listed below, sequenced in a study of T cells after yellow fever vaccination. MiXCR was run by TCRdb on the 5' RACE reads, yielding one entry per CDR3 protein. The sample holds 550,000 or so distinct CDR3 sequences, about 19% seen once. The sample was PBMCs, taken 15 days after the yellow fever booster vaccination. Source of these receptors: a man aged 30-40 years who received the YFV17D yellow fever vaccine.

The chain uses TRBV11-2 and TRBJ2-3; TRBD2 might be the D (5 bases). The CDR3 is 17 residues long. Germline CDR1 is SGHAT and CDR2 is FQNNGV. V was shortened by 0 bases and J by 7 bases, with 20 bases between the two germline ends. CDR3 residues: CASSLDSEVFRVNTQYF. The CDR3, as DNA: TGTGCCAGCAGCTTAGATAGCGAAGTGTTCCGCGTAAATACGCAGTATTTT.

The chain combines TRBV5-1 with TRBJ2-5; D may be TRBD2 (5 bases). The CDR3 runs 12 residues. Per the germline V gene, CDR1 is SGHRS and CDR2 is YFSETQ. V gave up 5 bases and J gave up 5 bases, with 10 bases separating them. CDR3 nucleotide sequence: TGCGCCAGCAGGGAGGAAGGGGAGACCCAGTACTTC. Its translation is CASREEGETQYF.

There are a few counts of this clonotype. The rearrangement joins TRBV6-2 or TRBV6-3 to TRBJ1-1; D is ambiguous. This CDR3 has 13 residues. With 0 bases removed from V and 5 bases from J, the gap between germline ends came to 7 bases. The V gene's germline CDR1 is MNHEY and CDR2 SVGEGT. The CDR3 DNA follows: TGTGCCAGCAGTTACTCGTTGGGAACTGAAGCTTTCTTT. This codes for CASSYSLGTEAFF.

In its sample, this clonotype was seen a few times. Here the CDR3 reads CASSLEGFQETQYF. CDR3 in DNA: TGTGCCAGCAGCTTGGAAGGTTTCCAAGAGACCCAGTACTTC. V and J are TRBV5-4 and TRBJ2-5; no clear D. The length of the CDR3 is 14 residues. CDR1 and CDR2 from the germline V gene are SGHNT and YYREEE (reference sequence). The ends were cut back, 0 bases at V and 1 base at J, with 7 bases in the middle.

Relative to its sample, this clonotype is medium-sized. The J gene is TRBJ1-1, the V gene TRBV7-9; D possibly corresponds to TRBD1 (5 bases). V was shortened by 5 bases and J by 6 bases, with 13 bases between the two germline ends. This CDR3 region has 13 residues. The germline V gene has CDR1 SEHNR and CDR2 FQNEAQ (reference sequence). The CDR3 coding sequence is TGTGCCAGCAGCAATACCGGGACCTCTGAAGCTTTCTTT. Amino acids: CASSNTGTSEAFF.